The entry that follows covers one T cell receptor (beta chain) sequence. Its antigen is not identified. Profiling relied on immunoSEQ multiplex PCR, and the TCRdb table lists in-frame clones only, not all of them. The data show 67,000 or so clones, with roughly 84% seen just once and over 8% held by the top ten. The data derive from a study of T cell responses to AZD1222 COVID-19 vaccine. Whole-study results and caveats: Spike-specific TCR repertoires showed rising breadth and depth after two AZD1222 doses.

The CDR3 runs to 17 residues. V was clipped by 4 bases and J by 4 bases; unmatched bases: 7. Germline assignment: CDR1 LGHDT and CDR2 YNNKEL (reference sequence). This TCR was sampled from an adult in good health. The V gene is TRBV3-1 (or the pseudogene TRBV3-2), the J gene TRBJ2-2; 12 positions match TRBD2. The sample in question was peripheral blood, obtained on day 0 of AZD1222 vaccination. The CDR3 here is CASSLKRTSGATGELFF. CDR3 in DNA: TGTGCCAGCAGCCTTAAACGGACTAGCGGGGCCACCGGGGAGCTGTTTTTT.